The 8 T cell receptor beta chains below come from one sample, sequenced in a study of CD8 T cells in ankylosing spondylitis. TCRdb re-analysed the 5' RACE reads in MiXCR, keeping a single row per CDR3 protein. The sample has about 510,000 distinct CDR3 sequences, under 5.5% seen once. What these receptors recognize is not known. Study-wide findings and caveats: Ankylosing spondylitis blood appeared to carry a characteristic TCR beta motif of roughly eight highly homologous variants.

Material: blood, either unsorted or a sorted T cell fraction (not recorded which). Receptors were obtained from a male donor with ankylosing spondylitis.

At least ten counts were recorded for this clonotype. V and J are TRBV28 and TRBJ1-4, with 7 bases that match TRBD1. Germline V lookup: CDR1 MDHEN, CDR2 SYDVKM. This CDR3 is built from 14 residues. The V and J ends lost 3 bases and 6 bases, in that order; junction bases with no gene match: 4. The CDR3 spells CASSFRQGYEKLFF. CDR3 nucleotide sequence: TGTGCCAGCAGTTTCCGACAGGGTTATGAAAAACTGTTTTTT.

There are many counts of this clonotype. The rearrangement uses TRBV10-2 and TRBJ2-1, with 11 bases that match TRBD2. Trimming removed 8 bases from V and 2 bases from J; junction bases left unmatched: 2. Germline V gene sequence: CDR1 WSHSY, CDR2 SAAADI. The CDR3 is made up of 14 amino acids. Here the CDR3 DNA reads TGCGCCAGCCTTAGCGGGAGGGCCTACAATGAGCAGTTCTTC. As protein: CASLSGRAYNEQFF.

This clonotype was seen ten or more times. The genes are TRBV4-3 and TRBJ1-1, with D possibly matching TRBD1 (5 bases). CDR1 is LGHNA, CDR2 YSLEER, per germline. Trimming removed 0 bases at V and 3 bases at J, with 14 bases between. The CDR3 consists of 16 residues. CDR3 protein: CASSQEAGFGYTEAFF. CDR3 coding DNA: TGCGCCAGCAGCCAAGAAGCAGGGTTCGGGTACACTGAAGCTTTCTTT.

This clonotype was seen repeatedly, ten times or more. The gene calls are TRBV6-5 and TRBJ2-1; D is perhaps TRBD2 (7 bases). The ends were cut back, 0 bases at V and 9 bases at J, with 18 bases in the middle. CDR3 size: 16 residues. Germline V gene data show CDR1 as MNHEY and CDR2 as SVGAGI. This CDR3 is CASSYSKIGGHAEQFF. CDR3 bases: TGTGCCAGCAGTTACTCGAAAATCGGGGGGCATGCTGAGCAGTTCTTC.

This clonotype turned up a few times. The V and J genes are TRBV29-1 and TRBJ2-7, with TRBD1 matching over 10 bases. V lost 6 bases, J lost 0 bases, and 5 bases stayed unmatched. From germline, CDR1 is SQVTM and CDR2 ANQGSEA. The length of the CDR3 is 14 residues. This CDR3 is CSVVWTGGSYEQYF. The CDR3, as DNA: TGCAGCGTCGTATGGACAGGGGGCTCCTACGAGCAGTACTTC.

This clonotype was recorded many times. The chain recombines TRBV7-9 with TRBJ1-6; D remains unclear. Between the trimmed V and J ends, which lost 6 bases and 7 bases, there was a span of 7 bases. Looked up from germline, CDR1 is SEHNR and CDR2 is FQNEAQ (reference sequence). This CDR3 is 12 amino acids long. CDR3 nucleotide sequence: TGTGCCAGCAGTACAGAGAATTCACCCCTCCACTTT. Translation: CASSTENSPLHF.

This clonotype was detected many times. CDR3 sequence: CSARGQRDSPLHF. CDR3 bases: TGCAGTGCTCGGGGACAGAGAGATTCACCCCTCCACTTT. The J gene is TRBJ1-6, the V gene TRBV20-1, with 7 bases identical to TRBD1. The CDR3 extends over 13 amino acids. Germline CDR1 and CDR2: DFQATT and SNEGSKA (reference sequence). With V trimmed by 5 bases and J by 8 bases, 6 bases remained unmatched.

For this clonotype: This may stem from a read error, because a much larger clone lies one nucleotide away. The CDR3 DNA reads as TGTGCCAGCACTGCCACGCTAGTGAGAGGCGGTGAGCAGTTCTTC. Its protein is CASTATLVRGGEQFF. The chain links TRBV28 to TRBJ2-1, with D hard to call. The CDR3 is 15 residues long. Germline V lookup: CDR1 MDHEN, CDR2 SYDVKM. Trimming stripped 7 bases from V and 9 bases from J, with 22 bases between. The full variable domain, in which reference TRBV28 and TRBJ2-1 provide the parts outside the CDR3, is DVKVTQSSRYLVKRTGEKVFLECVQDMDHENMFWYRQDPGLGLRLIYFSYDVKMKEKGDIPEGYSVSREKKERFSLILESASTNQTSMYLCASTATLVRGGEQFFGPGTRLTVL.